This TCR beta chain was sequenced in a study of naive and memory T cell subsets. Study-level results: The RNA method is potentially sensitive to activation and differentiation changes.

Four PCR rounds used nested alpha and beta constant region primers plus the SP2 primer. For blood and skin samples, reverse transcription used TCR alpha and beta constant primers. A single record per CDR3 protein comes from TCRdb applying MiXCR to the UMI-ligation and nested PCR reads. The sample table sets out 89 distinct CDR3 sequences. Germline V lookup: CDR1 MDHEN, CDR2 SYDVKM. This CDR3 has 15 amino acids. TCR cDNA received a 3' ligated oligonucleotide that carried a UMI. RNA was extracted from 2 to 2.5 ml of whole blood of healthy adults. Unsorted total RNA, 1 to 1000 ng, was DNase treated before reverse transcription. There are a few counts of this clonotype. What it binds is unknown. Because this beta chain is a stray read in a library intended to capture alpha chains, its abundance should not be given much weight.

Sequencing was performed on blood. This receptor was taken from an adult in good health. The chain uses TRBV28 and TRAJ42. An alpha J gene in a beta chain points to a miscall. The CDR3 here is CAFPRDGGSQGNLIF. The DNA of the CDR3 is TGTGCCTTTCCTAGGGATGGAGGAAGCCAAGGAAATCTCATCTTT.